The TCR beta chain under discussion was sequenced for a study of T cell responses to AZD1222 COVID-19 vaccine. Across the study: It was second doses at about 4 or about 12 weeks that were pooled. Whole-study results and caveats: Possibly, clonal diversity was underestimated; donors were largely white British and included more females. None of the repertoires were sampled until the peak T cell response had passed. Elevations in Spike-specific TCR breadth and depth followed administration of two AZD1222 doses.

Sequencing used immunoSEQ multiplex PCR; TCRdb keeps in-frame clones, though not all of them. The sample consists of 100,000 to 150,000 clones, roughly 85% of them appearing once. CDR3 length equals 14 residues. Per the germline V gene, CDR1 is LNHDA and CDR2 is SQIVND (reference sequence). Trimming stripped 6 bases from V and 1 base from J, with 10 bases between. As for this clone: Antigen unknown.

This sequence joins TRBV19 and TRBJ2-1, with no clear D. The TCR sequence derives from an adult in good health. The sample in question was peripheral blood, obtained on day 0 of AZD1222 vaccination. CDR3 in amino acids: CASSRGISYNEQFF. The CDR3 DNA reads TGTGCCAGTAGCCGTGGCATATCCTACAATGAGCAGTTCTTC.